Presented here are 22 T cell receptor beta chains from one specimen sequenced in a study of control samples from healthy donors and cancer patients. Some clones are missing from TCRdb's copy, which holds only in-frame ones; the method was immunoSEQ multiplex PCR. Of more than 140,000 clones in the sample, under 95% were seen once. The sample consisted of blood. The receptors were sampled from a man in his late teens or twenties in good health.

The chain uses TRBV19 and TRBJ1-6, with D hard to call. The V end was cut by 3 bases, the J end by 7 bases, with 19 bases between. The CDR3 is made up of 17 amino acids. Germline V gives CDR1 LNHDA, CDR2 SQIVND (reference sequence). Here the CDR3 DNA reads TGTGCCAGTAGTATCCTCCCGATCTGGGGTGAGAATTCACCCCTCCACTTT. As protein: CASSILPIWGENSPLHF.

Here the CDR3 reads CASSSWITPDNSPLHF. CDR3 DNA: TGCGCCAGCAGCTCGTGGATTACCCCAGATAATTCACCCCTCCACTTT. This sequence joins TRBV5-1 and TRBJ1-6; unclear D gene. Trimming left V 3 bases short and J 5 bases short, with 15 bases between. CDR3 length: 16 residues. The germline gives CDR1 SGHRS, CDR2 YFSETQ.

This clone was observed once. This sequence joins TRBV7-6 and TRBJ2-5; 7 positions agree with TRBD2. The CDR3 has 15 residues. Germline V CDR1 and CDR2: SGHVS, FNYEAQ. The J segment lost 4 bases and the V segment lost 0 bases, leaving 5 bases of the junction unmatched. CDR3 sequence: CASSLAPGRAETQYF. The CDR3 coding sequence is TGTGCCAGCAGCTTAGCCCCAGGGAGGGCAGAGACCCAGTACTTC.

This clone was found a few times. This chain links TRBV7-2 with TRBJ2-1; TRBD2 matches at 13 bases. V was clipped by 5 bases and J by 7 bases; unmatched bases: 11. In germline, CDR1 is SGHTA, CDR2 FQGNSA. CDR3 length equals 17 residues. CDR3 coding DNA: TGTGCCAGCAGCCGTCCCCCACTAGCGGGGGGGAATAATGAGCAGTTCTTC. This sequence encodes CASSRPPLAGGNNEQFF. Full variable domain (remainder filled in from reference TRBV7-2 and TRBJ2-1): GAGVSQSPSNKVTEKGKDVELRCDPISGHTALYWYRQSLGQGLEFLIYFQGNSAPDKSGLPSDRFSAERTGGSVSTLTIQRTQQEDSAVYLCASSRPPLAGGNNEQFFGPGTRLTVL.

This rearrangement joins TRBV7-9 to TRBJ1-1; D not resolved. Trimming pared 2 bases from V and 5 bases from J, leaving 12 bases between. The CDR3 is made up of 14 amino acids. CDR1 is SEHNR and CDR2 is FQNEAQ in the germline V gene (reference sequence). The CDR3 region is CASSLQELSTEAFF. CDR3 bases: TGTGCCAGCAGCTTACAGGAGTTGTCAACTGAAGCTTTCTTT.

This chain's CDR3 is CASSWSLNEQFF. The CDR3 region has the DNA TGTGCCAGCAGCTGGTCCCTCAATGAGCAGTTCTTC. V and J are TRBV5-6 and TRBJ2-1; no reliable D call. The CDR3 consists of 12 residues. Trimming pared 3 bases from V and 6 bases from J, leaving 7 bases between. CDR1 and CDR2 (germline): SGHDT, YYEEEE.

The rearrangement uses TRBV6-2 or TRBV6-3 and TRBJ1-2, with D perhaps matching TRBD1 (6 bases). CDR3 length equals 15 residues. Germline V lookup: CDR1 MNHEY, CDR2 SVGEGT. The ends were cut back, 2 bases at V and 4 bases at J, with 14 bases in the middle. CDR3 sequence: CASSYPTQGSYGYTF. The CDR3 nucleotides are TGTGCCAGCAGTTACCCTACACAGGGTTCCTATGGCTACACCTTC.

This chain's CDR3 is CASSGRRDGSPLHF. Here the CDR3 DNA reads TGTGCCAGCAGTGGCCGTCGGGATGGGTCACCCCTCCACTTT. The rearrangement joins TRBV6-6 to TRBJ1-6; D unclear. Germline CDR1 and CDR2: MNHNY and SVGAGI (reference sequence). The CDR3 length is 14 residues. V was clipped by 5 bases and J by 10 bases, with 15 bases between them.

The chain combines TRBV7-2 with TRBJ1-2; maybe TRBD1 (5 bases). Trimming removed 5 bases at V and 4 bases at J, with 14 bases between. Germline CDR1 reads SGHTA; CDR2 reads FQGNSA. The CDR3 totals 14 residues. CDR3 nucleotide sequence: TGTGCCAGCAGCCAGGCGGGACGGCGCTATGGCTACACCTTC. This gives the protein CASSQAGRRYGYTF.

The chain uses TRBV29-1 and TRBJ2-1; D may be TRBD1 or TRBD2 (6 bases each). This CDR3 is 12 amino acids long. V lost 4 bases to trimming and J lost 8 bases, with 12 bases between them. The germline gives CDR1 SQVTM, CDR2 ANQGSEA. The CDR3 bases are TGCAGCGTTGCCCAGGGGAGGCATGAGCAGTTCTTC. Its protein is CSVAQGRHEQFF.

The sample holds a few counts of this clone. For the CDR3, the DNA is TGCGCCAGCAGCCAAGATAACAGGGCGCATCAGCCCCAGCATTTT. This sequence encodes CASSQDNRAHQPQHF. The V gene is TRBV4-3, the J gene TRBJ1-5; possible D gene TRBD1, 6 bases. The CDR3 is made up of 15 amino acids. CDR1 and CDR2 (germline): LGHNA, YSLEER. Trimming took 0 bases from V and 5 from J, leaving 11 bases between them.

As DNA, the CDR3 is TGCGCCAGCAGCCAATTGGACACCTCCGATCAGCCCCAGCATTTT. Protein product: CASSQLDTSDQPQHF. J is TRBJ1-5 and V is TRBV4-1; the D gene is possibly TRBD1 (5 bases). Trimming stripped 2 bases from V and 5 bases from J, with 13 bases between. Germline CDR1 reads MGHRA; CDR2 reads YSYEKL. This CDR3 comprises 15 residues.

The chain combines TRBV5-5 with TRBJ2-7; D is possibly TRBD1 (5 bases). The length of the CDR3 is 14 residues. The germline V and J ends were trimmed by 1 base and 2 bases, with 10 bases remaining between them. Germline V gives CDR1 SGHKS, CDR2 YYEKEE (reference sequence). CDR3 in amino acids: CASSLRTPPYEQYF. The CDR3 coding sequence is TGTGCCAGCAGCTTGAGGACACCCCCCTACGAGCAGTACTTC. The full variable domain, completed using reference TRBV5-5 and TRBJ2-7, is DAGVTQSPTHLIKTRGQQVTLRCSPISGHKSVSWYQQVLGQGPQFIFQYYEKEERGRGNFPDRFSARQFPNYSSELNVNALLLGDSALYLCASSLRTPPYEQYFGPGTRLTVT.

The chain has TRBV7-9 and TRBJ2-7; 9 nucleotides match TRBD1. Germline V CDR1 and CDR2: SEHNR, FQNEAQ (reference sequence). V shed 2 bases and J 4 bases; nucleotides not matched to a gene: 9. The CDR3 has 16 amino acids. The CDR3 region is CASSLTSGTGSYEQYF. The CDR3 nucleotides read TGTGCCAGCAGCTTAACTTCCGGGACAGGGTCTTACGAGCAGTACTTC. Full variable domain (outside the CDR3, taken from reference TRBV7-9 and TRBJ2-7): DTGVSQNPRHKITKRGQNVTFRCDPISEHNRLYWYRQTLGQGPEFLTYFQNEAQLEKSRLLSDRFSAERPKGSFSTLEIQRTEQGDSAMYLCASSLTSGTGSYEQYFGPGTRLTVT.

CDR3 loop: CASSLGTASYEQYF. The CDR3 nucleotides are TGTGCCAGCAGCTTGGGGACGGCATCCTACGAGCAGTACTTC. The chain is built from TRBV7-9 and TRBJ2-7, with D possibly called TRBD1 or TRBD2 (5 bases each). Trimming removed 3 bases from V and 1 base from J, with 10 bases in between. CDR1 is SEHNR, CDR2 FQNEAQ, per germline (reference sequence). The CDR3 spans 14 residues.

The chain recombines TRBV6-4 with TRBJ1-3; perhaps TRBD1 as D (5 bases). CDR1 and CDR2 (germline): MRHNA, SNTAGT. Trimming took off 8 bases at V and 11 bases at J, with 13 bases between the two ends. There are 11 residues in the CDR3. The CDR3 bases are TGTGCCAGCCGCGGAGTAGGGGCCATATATTTT. This encodes CASRGVGAIYF.

The V and J genes are TRBV5-4 and TRBJ1-2, with D possibly matching TRBD1 (5 bases). The CDR3 is 16 residues long. The V end lost 3 bases, the J end lost 7 bases, and 22 bases lay between the germline ends. CDR1 SGHNT and CDR2 YYREEE come from the germline V gene (reference sequence). The CDR3 nucleotides are TGTGCCAGCAGCTCCCCCGCCCAGTTCAGGGTGGGTGGCTACACCTTC. Protein: CASSSPAQFRVGGYTF.

The count of this clone is one. This chain connects TRBV7-8 to TRBJ1-1; 8 bases map to TRBD1. This CDR3 is 15 amino acids long. Germline CDR1 and CDR2: SGHVS and FQNEAQ. The J segment lost 5 bases and the V segment lost 5 bases, leaving 10 bases of the junction unmatched. The CDR3 DNA is TGTGCCAGCAGCCAGATGAACAGGGGGAGGACTGAAGCTTTCTTT. Residues: CASSQMNRGRTEAFF.

This chain uses TRBV29-1 with TRBJ1-2, with D hard to call. Germline CDR1 is SQVTM and CDR2 is ANQGSEA. Trimming pared 6 bases from V and 5 bases from J, leaving 16 bases between. CDR3 length equals 13 residues. The chain's CDR3 is CSVGHGQSYGYTF. The CDR3 DNA sequence: TGCAGCGTCGGGCATGGGCAGTCATATGGCTACACCTTC.

This chain connects TRBV7-9 to TRBJ1-1; D possibly corresponds to TRBD1 (6 bases). Trimming took off 5 bases at V and 0 bases at J, with 16 bases between the two ends. The CDR3 covers 16 residues. Germline CDR1 and CDR2: SEHNR and FQNEAQ (reference sequence). CDR3 residues: CASSTGTPILNTEAFF. CDR3 nucleotide sequence: TGTGCCAGCAGCACTGGGACACCTATCCTGAACACTGAAGCTTTCTTT. The whole variable domain, remainder taken from reference TRBV7-9 and TRBJ1-1, is DTGVSQNPRHKITKRGQNVTFRCDPISEHNRLYWYRQTLGQGPEFLTYFQNEAQLEKSRLLSDRFSAERPKGSFSTLEIQRTEQGDSAMYLCASSTGTPILNTEAFFGQGTRLTVV.

The chain employs TRBV12-5 and TRBJ1-1, with D possibly matching TRBD1 (5 bases). Per the germline V gene, CDR1 is LGHNT and CDR2 is FRNRAP. This CDR3 is built from 14 residues. V dropped 1 base and J dropped 0 bases, with 6 bases sitting between them. In nucleotides, the CDR3 is TGTGCTAGTGGTTTGGGGGGGTTGAACACTGAAGCTTTCTTT. This encodes CASGLGGLNTEAFF.

The rearrangement joins TRBV30 to TRBJ1-5; a possible D gene is TRBD1 (6 bases). This CDR3 has 13 amino acids. The germline V and J ends were trimmed by 4 bases and 9 bases, with 16 bases remaining between them. Germline loops: CDR1 GTSNPN, CDR2 SVGIG (reference sequence). The CDR3 sequence is CAWTSGAPRPQHF. CDR3 bases: TGTGCCTGGACATCAGGGGCCCCCCGGCCCCAGCATTTT.